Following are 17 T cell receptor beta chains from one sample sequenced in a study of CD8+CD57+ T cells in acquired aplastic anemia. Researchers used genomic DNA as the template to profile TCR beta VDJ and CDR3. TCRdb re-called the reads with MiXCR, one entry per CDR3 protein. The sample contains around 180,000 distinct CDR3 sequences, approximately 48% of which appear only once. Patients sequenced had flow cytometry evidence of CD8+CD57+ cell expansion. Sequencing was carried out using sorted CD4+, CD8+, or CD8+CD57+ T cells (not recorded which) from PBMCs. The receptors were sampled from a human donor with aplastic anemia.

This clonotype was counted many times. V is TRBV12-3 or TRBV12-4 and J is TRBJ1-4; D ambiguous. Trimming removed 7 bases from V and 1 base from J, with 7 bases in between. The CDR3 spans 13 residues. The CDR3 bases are TGTGCCAGCACGACAAGAACTAATGAAAAACTGTTTTTT. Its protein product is CASTTRTNEKLFF.

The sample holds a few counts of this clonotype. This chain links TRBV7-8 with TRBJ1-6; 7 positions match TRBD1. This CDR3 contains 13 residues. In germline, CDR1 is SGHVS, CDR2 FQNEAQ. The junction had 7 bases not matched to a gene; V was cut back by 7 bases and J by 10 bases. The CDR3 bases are TGTGCCAGCATCGACAGGGTCGGGTCACCCCTCCACTTT. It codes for CASIDRVGSPLHF.

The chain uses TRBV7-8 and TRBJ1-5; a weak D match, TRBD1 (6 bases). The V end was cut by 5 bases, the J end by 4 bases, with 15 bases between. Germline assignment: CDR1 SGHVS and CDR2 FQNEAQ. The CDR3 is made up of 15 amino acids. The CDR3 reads CASSPRGVGNQPQHF. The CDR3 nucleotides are TGTGCCAGCAGCCCAAGGGGGGTGGGGAATCAGCCCCAGCATTTT.

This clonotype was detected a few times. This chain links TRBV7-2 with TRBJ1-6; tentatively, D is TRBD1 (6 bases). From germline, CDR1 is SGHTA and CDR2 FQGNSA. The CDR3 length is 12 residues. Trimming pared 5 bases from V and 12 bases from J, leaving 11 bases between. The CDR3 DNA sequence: TGTGCCAGCAGCCCAGGGGATGGACCCCTCCACTTT. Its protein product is CASSPGDGPLHF.

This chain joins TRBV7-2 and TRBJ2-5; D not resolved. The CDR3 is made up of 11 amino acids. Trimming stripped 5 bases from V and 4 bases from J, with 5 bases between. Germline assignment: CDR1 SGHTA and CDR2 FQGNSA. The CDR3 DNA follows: TGTGCCAGCAGCCGGCGAGAGACCCAGTACTTC. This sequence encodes CASSRRETQYF.

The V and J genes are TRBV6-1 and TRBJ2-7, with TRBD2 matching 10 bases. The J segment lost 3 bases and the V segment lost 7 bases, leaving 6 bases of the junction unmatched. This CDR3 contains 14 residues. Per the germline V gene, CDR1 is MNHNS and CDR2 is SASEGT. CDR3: CASIRTSGYYEQYF. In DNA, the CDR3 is TGTGCCAGCATCCGGACTAGCGGATACTACGAGCAGTACTTC.

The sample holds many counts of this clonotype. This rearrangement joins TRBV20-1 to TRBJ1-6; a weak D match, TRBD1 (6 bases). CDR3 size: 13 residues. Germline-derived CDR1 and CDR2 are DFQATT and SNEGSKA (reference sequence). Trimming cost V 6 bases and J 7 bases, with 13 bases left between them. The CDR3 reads CSALRDKNSPLHF. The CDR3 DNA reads TGCAGTGCCCTTCGGGACAAAAATTCACCCCTCCACTTT.

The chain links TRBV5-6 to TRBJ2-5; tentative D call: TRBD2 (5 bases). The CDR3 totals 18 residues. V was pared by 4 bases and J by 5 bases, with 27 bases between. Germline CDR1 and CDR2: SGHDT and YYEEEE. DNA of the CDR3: TGTGCCAGCAGCCCTAGGGCGGGTAGCGTAGGAGTGCGGGAGACCCAGTACTTC. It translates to CASSPRAGSVGVRETQYF.

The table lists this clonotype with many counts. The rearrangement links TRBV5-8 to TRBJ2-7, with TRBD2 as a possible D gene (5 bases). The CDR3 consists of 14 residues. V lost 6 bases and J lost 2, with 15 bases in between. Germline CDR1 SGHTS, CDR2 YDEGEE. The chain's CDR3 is CASNPGEPAYEQYF. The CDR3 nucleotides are TGTGCCAGCAATCCCGGGGAACCGGCCTACGAGCAGTACTTC.

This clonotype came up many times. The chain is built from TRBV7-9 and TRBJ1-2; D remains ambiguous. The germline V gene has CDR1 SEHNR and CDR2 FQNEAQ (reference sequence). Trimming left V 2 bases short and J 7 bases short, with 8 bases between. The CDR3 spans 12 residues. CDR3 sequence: CASSLRPAGYTF. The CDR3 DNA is TGTGCCAGCAGCTTACGGCCGGCTGGCTACACCTTC.

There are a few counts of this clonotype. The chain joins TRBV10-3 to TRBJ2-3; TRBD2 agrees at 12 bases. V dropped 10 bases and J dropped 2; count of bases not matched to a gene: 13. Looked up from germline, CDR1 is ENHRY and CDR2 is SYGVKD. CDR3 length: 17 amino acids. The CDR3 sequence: CASIQPTSGRSTDTQYF. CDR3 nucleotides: TGTGCCAGCATCCAGCCGACTAGCGGGAGATCCACAGATACGCAGTATTTT.

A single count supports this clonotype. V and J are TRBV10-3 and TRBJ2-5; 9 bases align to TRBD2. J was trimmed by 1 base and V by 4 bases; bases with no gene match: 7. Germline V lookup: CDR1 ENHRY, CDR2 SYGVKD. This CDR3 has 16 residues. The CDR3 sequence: CAISGSFSGGQETQYF. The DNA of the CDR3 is TGTGCCATCAGTGGGTCGTTTAGCGGGGGCCAAGAGACCCAGTACTTC.

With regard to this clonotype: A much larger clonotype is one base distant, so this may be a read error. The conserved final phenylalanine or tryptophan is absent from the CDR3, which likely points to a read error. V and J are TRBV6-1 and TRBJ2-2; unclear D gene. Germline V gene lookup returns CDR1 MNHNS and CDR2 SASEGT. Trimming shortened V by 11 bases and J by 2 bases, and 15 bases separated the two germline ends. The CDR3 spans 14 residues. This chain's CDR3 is CAHQAARNTGELFC. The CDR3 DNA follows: TGTGCCCATCAGGCGGCGCGTAACACCGGGGAGCTGTTTTGT.

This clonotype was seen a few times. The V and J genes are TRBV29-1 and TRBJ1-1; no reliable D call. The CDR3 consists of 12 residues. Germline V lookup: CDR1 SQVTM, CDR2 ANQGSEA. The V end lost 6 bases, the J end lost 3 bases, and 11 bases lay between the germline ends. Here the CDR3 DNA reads TGCAGCGTCTCGGACGGTGACACTGAAGCTTTCTTT. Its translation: CSVSDGDTEAFF.

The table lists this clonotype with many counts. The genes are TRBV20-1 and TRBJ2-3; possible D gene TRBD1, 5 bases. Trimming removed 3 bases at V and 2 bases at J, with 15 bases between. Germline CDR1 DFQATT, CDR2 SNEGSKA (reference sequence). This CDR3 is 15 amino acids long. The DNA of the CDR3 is TGCAGTGCTAGCCCATCCCTGGGGCTCACAGATACGCAGTATTTT. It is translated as CSASPSLGLTDTQYF.

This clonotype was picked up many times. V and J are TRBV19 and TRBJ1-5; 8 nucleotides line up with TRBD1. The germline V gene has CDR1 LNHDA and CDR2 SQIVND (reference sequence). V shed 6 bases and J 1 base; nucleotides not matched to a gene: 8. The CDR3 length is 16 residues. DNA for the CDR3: TGTGCCAGTAGGGAGAACAGGGGGGAGAGCAATCAGCCCCAGCATTTT. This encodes CASRENRGESNQPQHF. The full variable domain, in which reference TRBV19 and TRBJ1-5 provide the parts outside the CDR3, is DGGITQSPKYLFRKEGQNVTLSCEQNLNHDAMYWYRQDPGQGLRLIYYSQIVNDFQKGDIAEGYSVSREKKESFPLTVTSAQKNPTAFYLCASRENRGESNQPQHFGDGTRLSIL.

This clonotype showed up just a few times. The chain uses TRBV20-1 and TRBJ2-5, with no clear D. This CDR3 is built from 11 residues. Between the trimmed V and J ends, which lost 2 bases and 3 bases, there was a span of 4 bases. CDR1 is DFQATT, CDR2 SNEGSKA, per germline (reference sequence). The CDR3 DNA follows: TGCAGTGCTAGAACAGAAGAGACCCAGTACTTC. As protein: CSARTEETQYF.